This is a list of T cell receptor beta chains from one sample in a study of blood T cell repertoires in COVID-19. Here immunoSEQ multiplex PCR was the method, and the copy in TCRdb shows in-frame clones only, minus some. The sample has 150,000 to 200,000 clones; approximately 89% are singletons. The material sequenced was PBMCs or T cells enriched from blood (not recorded which). These receptors were collected from a woman younger than 35 who had recovered from COVID-19. Both conserved end residues are part of each CDR3. The D gene is left open where the match is weak. Clone size is stated in some rows and not others, as once, few, many or a class when expanded.

V: TRBV15; D: TRBD1; J: TRBJ1-2; size: NA; CDR3: CATSRDNLGQENYGYTF; DNA: TGTGCCACCAGCAGAGATAATTTAGGACAGGAGAACTATGGCTACACCTTC
V: TRBV6-2/TRBV6-3; D: TRBD1; J: TRBJ2-2; size: NA; CDR3: CASSPYLRDRAGELFF; DNA: TGTGCCAGCAGCCCTTACCTGCGGGACAGGGCCGGGGAGCTGTTTTTT
V: TRBV18; D: TRBD1; J: TRBJ2-1; size: NA; CDR3: CASSRGRQGTYNEQFF; DNA: TGTGCCAGCTCACGGGGGAGACAGGGTACCTACAATGAGCAGTTCTTC
V: TRBV6-5; D: TRBD2; J: TRBJ2-7; size: NA; CDR3: CASRPGTSGTYEQYF; DNA: TGTGCCAGCCGACCCGGGACTAGCGGGACCTACGAGCAGTACTTC
V: TRBV27; D: NA; J: TRBJ1-1; size: NA; CDR3: CASTAGGTEAFF; DNA: TGTGCCAGCACGGCGGGTGGCACTGAAGCTTTCTTT
V: TRBV2; D: TRBD1; J: TRBJ2-3; size: NA; CDR3: CASSDRGLTTSTDTQYF; DNA: TGTGCCAGCAGCGACAGGGGGCTAACTACTTCCACAGATACGCAGTATTTT
V: TRBV28; D: NA; J: TRBJ2-4; size: NA; CDR3: CASSFRGNELAKNIQYF; DNA: TGTGCCAGCAGTTTCCGCGGTAATGAACTAGCCAAAAACATTCAGTACTTC
V: TRBV5-1; D: NA; J: TRBJ2-5; size: NA; CDR3: CASSLTGNPETQYF; DNA: TGCGCCAGCAGCTTGACAGGGAATCCGGAGACCCAGTACTTC
V: TRBV27; D: TRBD2; J: TRBJ2-1; size: NA; CDR3: CASSLEGLVTNEQFF; DNA: TGTGCCAGCAGTTTAGAGGGACTAGTTACCAATGAGCAGTTCTTC
V: TRBV5-1; D: TRBD1; J: TRBJ1-1; size: NA; CDR3: CASRRGQGARNTEAFF; DNA: TGCGCCAGCAGACGGGGACAGGGGGCGCGAAACACTGAAGCTTTCTTT
V: TRBV15; D: NA; J: TRBJ1-2; size: NA; CDR3: CATSRDLRGQNYGYTF; DNA: TGTGCCACCAGCAGAGATCTAAGGGGACAAAACTATGGCTACACCTTC
V: TRBV2; D: TRBD1; J: TRBJ2-7; size: NA; CDR3: CASRRDRPAYEQYF; DNA: TGTGCCAGCAGGAGGGACAGGCCAGCCTACGAGCAGTACTTC
V: TRBV15; D: TRBD1; J: TRBJ2-1; size: NA; CDR3: CATSGRQGPYNEQFF; DNA: TGTGCCACCAGCGGTCGACAGGGCCCCTACAATGAGCAGTTCTTC
V: TRBV20-1; D: TRBD2; J: TRBJ2-5; size: NA; CDR3: CSASRREGQETQYF; DNA: TGCAGTGCTAGTAGGAGGGAGGGACAAGAGACCCAGTACTTC
V: TRBV28; D: NA; J: TRBJ2-7; size: NA; CDR3: CASNLQGQFYEQYF; DNA: TGTGCCAGCAACTTACAGGGTCAGTTCTACGAGCAGTACTTC
V: TRBV28; D: NA; J: TRBJ2-5; size: NA; CDR3: CASRAITGSETQYF; DNA: TGTGCCAGCAGGGCTATTACAGGGTCGGAGACCCAGTACTTC
V: TRBV11-2; D: NA; J: TRBJ2-2; size: NA; CDR3: CASSLVGGSNTGELFF; DNA: TGTGCCAGCAGCTTAGTGGGGGGTTCGAACACCGGGGAGCTGTTTTTT
V: TRBV28; D: TRBD1; J: TRBJ1-4; size: once; CDR3: CASSRRGRFEKLFF; DNA: TGTGCCAGCAGCCGCAGGGGGCGCTTTGAAAAACTGTTTTTT
V: TRBV18; D: TRBD1; J: TRBJ1-1; size: NA; CDR3: CASSPDRGQVGTEAFF; DNA: TGTGCCAGCTCACCGGACAGGGGGCAGGTTGGGACTGAAGCTTTCTTT
V: TRBV19; D: TRBD1; J: TRBJ1-2; size: few; CDR3: CASSIWKDRGNYGYTF; DNA: TGTGCCAGTAGTATATGGAAGGACAGGGGGAACTATGGCTACACCTTC
V: TRBV4-2; D: TRBD2; J: TRBJ2-1; size: NA; CDR3: CASSHLTGTSGRITYNEQFF; DNA: TGTGCCAGCAGCCATTTAACCGGGACTAGCGGGAGGATCACCTACAATGAGCAGTTCTTC
V: TRBV7-8; D: NA; J: TRBJ1-2; size: NA; CDR3: CASSLVISQGGATF; DNA: TGTGCCAGCAGCTTAGTAATATCCCAGGGAGGAGCCACCTTC
V: TRBV6-5; D: NA; J: TRBJ1-1; size: NA; CDR3: CASSLYSDLGTEAFF; DNA: TGTGCCAGCAGCCTTTATAGCGACCTGGGGACTGAAGCTTTCTTT
V: TRBV6-5; D: TRBD2; J: TRBJ2-7; size: once; CDR3: CASSSPGLANYEQYF; DNA: TGTGCCAGCAGTTCCCCGGGACTAGCGAACTACGAGCAGTACTTC
V: TRBV27; D: TRBD1; J: TRBJ1-5; size: NA; CDR3: CASSLVGTGDNQPQHF; DNA: TGTGCCAGCAGTTTGGTCGGGACAGGGGACAATCAGCCCCAGCATTTT
V: TRBV19; D: TRBD1; J: TRBJ1-2; size: NA; CDR3: CASSSDRGRNGYTF; DNA: TGTGCCAGTAGTTCCGACAGGGGGCGGAATGGCTACACCTTC
V: TRBV7-6; D: TRBD2; J: TRBJ2-1; size: NA; CDR3: CASSPRVASGSYEQFF; DNA: TGTGCCAGCAGCCCCAGAGTGGCTAGCGGGAGTTACGAGCAGTTCTTC
V: TRBV28; D: TRBD2; J: TRBJ2-5; size: NA; CDR3: CASSLGEGQRETQYF; DNA: TGTGCCAGCAGTTTGGGGGAGGGGCAGAGAGAGACCCAGTACTTC
V: TRBV28; D: TRBD1; J: TRBJ2-7; size: NA; CDR3: CASSLYGTEDYEQYF; DNA: TGTGCCAGCAGTTTGTATGGGACAGAAGATTACGAGCAGTACTTC
V: TRBV7-9; D: TRBD2; J: TRBJ2-3; size: NA; CDR3: CASTPRESPDTQYF; DNA: TGTGCCAGCACTCCGCGGGAGTCCCCAGATACGCAGTATTTT
V: TRBV6-5; D: NA; J: TRBJ2-5; size: once; CDR3: CASSPVGQETQYF; DNA: TGTGCCAGCAGTCCCGTCGGGCAAGAGACCCAGTACTTC
V: TRBV6-1; D: NA; J: TRBJ2-4; size: NA; CDR3: CASSVEVKLAKNIQYF; DNA: TGTGCCAGTAGTGTAGAGGTTAAACTAGCCAAAAACATTCAGTACTTC
V: TRBV28; D: NA; J: TRBJ1-2; size: NA; CDR3: CASIQGGNYGYTF; DNA: TGTGCCAGCATCCAGGGAGGAAACTATGGCTACACCTTC
V: TRBV30; D: NA; J: TRBJ2-7; size: NA; CDR3: CAWSVSGNYEQYF; DNA: TGTGCCTGGAGTGTATCAGGGAACTACGAGCAGTACTTC
V: TRBV27; D: NA; J: TRBJ1-2; size: NA; CDR3: CASKAVNAGGYGYTF; DNA: TGTGCCAGTAAGGCAGTCAACGCCGGAGGCTATGGCTACACCTTC
V: TRBV6-5; D: NA; J: TRBJ1-1; size: once; CDR3: CASSYSGGGTEAFF; DNA: TGTGCCAGCAGTTACTCCGGAGGAGGGACTGAAGCTTTCTTT
V: TRBV18; D: TRBD1; J: TRBJ1-2; size: NA; CDR3: CASSQGTGGSGYTF; DNA: TGTGCCAGCTCCCAGGGGACAGGGGGCTCTGGCTACACCTTC
V: TRBV7-6; D: NA; J: TRBJ1-4; size: NA; CDR3: CASSLAGTQNEKLFF; DNA: TGTGCCAGCAGCTTAGCAGGGACACAGAATGAAAAACTGTTTTTT
V: TRBV27; D: NA; J: TRBJ2-7; size: once; CDR3: CASSGQFAEQYF; DNA: TGTGCCAGCAGTGGACAGTTTGCCGAGCAGTACTTC
V: TRBV6-4; D: TRBD2; J: TRBJ2-1; size: NA; CDR3: CASSDPPGGGHNEQFF; DNA: TGTGCCAGCAGTGACCCCCCGGGCGGGGGACACAATGAGCAGTTCTTC
V: TRBV2; D: NA; J: TRBJ2-5; size: NA; CDR3: CASSEARQLETQYF; DNA: TGTGCCAGCAGTGAAGCGAGACAGTTGGAGACCCAGTACTTC
V: TRBV9; D: NA; J: TRBJ2-1; size: once; CDR3: CASSGRGGVSYNEQFF; DNA: TGTGCCAGCAGCGGGAGGGGTGGGGTCTCCTACAATGAGCAGTTCTTC
V: TRBV4-1; D: TRBD2; J: TRBJ2-3; size: few; CDR3: CASSPPTGLAVVTDTQYF; DNA: TGCGCCAGCAGCCCCCCGACGGGACTAGCGGTAGTCACAGATACGCAGTATTTT
V: TRBV19; D: NA; J: TRBJ2-3; size: NA; CDR3: CASSPPFQDDTQYF; DNA: TGTGCCAGTAGTCCCCCTTTTCAGGATGATACGCAGTATTTT
V: TRBV2; D: TRBD2; J: TRBJ2-3; size: NA; CDR3: CASRLLAGQDTQYF; DNA: TGTGCCAGCAGGTTACTAGCGGGCCAAGATACGCAGTATTTT
V: TRBV7-8; D: TRBD1; J: TRBJ1-2; size: NA; CDR3: CASSLVSTGQGSYTF; DNA: TGTGCCAGCAGCTTAGTCTCGACGGGACAGGGAAGCTACACCTTC
V: TRBV10-3; D: NA; J: TRBJ1-2; size: once; CDR3: CAISESRDKSYTF; DNA: TGTGCCATCAGTGAGTCACGGGACAAGTCTTACACCTTC
V: TRBV4-3; D: TRBD2; J: TRBJ2-6; size: NA; CDR3: CASSEGGSGANVLTF; DNA: TGCGCCAGCAGCGAGGGAGGGTCTGGGGCCAACGTCCTGACTTTC
V: TRBV11-3; D: NA; J: TRBJ1-1; size: NA; CDR3: CASSLVTGAEAFF; DNA: TGTGCCAGCAGCTTAGTTACAGGAGCTGAAGCTTTCTTT
V: TRBV28; D: NA; J: TRBJ2-7; size: NA; CDR3: CASHHGLSSYEQYF; DNA: TGTGCCAGCCACCATGGTTTGAGCTCCTACGAGCAGTACTTC
V: TRBV10-3; D: NA; J: TRBJ2-7; size: NA; CDR3: CAATGRDYEQYF; DNA: TGTGCCGCTACGGGCAGGGACTACGAGCAGTACTTC
V: TRBV30; D: NA; J: TRBJ2-3; size: once; CDR3: CACTSGVGRTQYF; DNA: TGTGCCTGCACTTCCGGTGTAGGGAGAACGCAGTATTTT
V: TRBV6-5; D: TRBD1; J: TRBJ1-1; size: NA; CDR3: CASSYSGQGLLQAFF; DNA: TGTGCCAGCAGTTACTCGGGACAGGGTTTGCTTCAGGCTTTCTTT
V: TRBV27; D: NA; J: TRBJ2-1; size: NA; CDR3: CASSSLGFGGTYNEQFF; DNA: TGTGCCAGCAGTTCCCTGGGGTTTGGGGGCACCTACAATGAGCAGTTCTTC
V: TRBV27; D: NA; J: TRBJ2-3; size: NA; CDR3: CASSLNRGTSTDTQYF; DNA: TGTGCCAGCAGTTTAAACCGGGGAACCTCCACAGATACGCAGTATTTT
V: TRBV5-4; D: TRBD1; J: TRBJ1-1; size: NA; CDR3: CASSWDRGYTEAFF; DNA: TGTGCCAGCAGTTGGGACAGGGGATACACTGAAGCTTTCTTT